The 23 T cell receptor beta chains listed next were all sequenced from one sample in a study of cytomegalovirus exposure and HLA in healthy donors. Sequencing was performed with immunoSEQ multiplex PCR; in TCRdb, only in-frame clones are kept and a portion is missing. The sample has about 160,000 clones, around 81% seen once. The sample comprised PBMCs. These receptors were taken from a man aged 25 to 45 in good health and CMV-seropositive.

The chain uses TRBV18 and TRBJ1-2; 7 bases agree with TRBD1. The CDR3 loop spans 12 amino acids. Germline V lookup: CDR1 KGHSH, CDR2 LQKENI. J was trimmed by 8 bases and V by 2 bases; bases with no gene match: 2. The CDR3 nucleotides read TGTGCCAGCTCACCAGACAGGGTCGGCTACACCTTC. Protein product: CASSPDRVGYTF.

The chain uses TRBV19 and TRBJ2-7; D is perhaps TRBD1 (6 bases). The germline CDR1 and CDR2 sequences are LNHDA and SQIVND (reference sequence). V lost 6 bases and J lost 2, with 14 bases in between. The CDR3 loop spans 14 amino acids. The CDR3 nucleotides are TGTGCCAGTAGCTCCTCGGGACAAACCTACGAGCAGTACTTC. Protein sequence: CASSSSGQTYEQYF. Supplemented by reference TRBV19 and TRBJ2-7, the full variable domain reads DGGITQSPKYLFRKEGQNVTLSCEQNLNHDAMYWYRQDPGQGLRLIYYSQIVNDFQKGDIAEGYSVSREKKESFPLTVTSAQKNPTAFYLCASSSSGQTYEQYFGPGTRLTVT.

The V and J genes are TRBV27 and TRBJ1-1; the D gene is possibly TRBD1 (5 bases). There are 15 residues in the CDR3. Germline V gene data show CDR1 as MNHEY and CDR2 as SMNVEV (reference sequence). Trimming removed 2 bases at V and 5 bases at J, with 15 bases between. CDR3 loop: CASSLLSRGGTEAFF. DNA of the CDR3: TGTGCCAGCAGTTTACTCTCTAGGGGCGGAACTGAAGCTTTCTTT.

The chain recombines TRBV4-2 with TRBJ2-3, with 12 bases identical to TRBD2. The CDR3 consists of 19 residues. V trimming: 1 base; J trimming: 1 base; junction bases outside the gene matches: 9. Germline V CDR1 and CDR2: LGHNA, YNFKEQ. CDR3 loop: CASSQAPPLAGGGTDTQYF. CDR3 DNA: TGTGCCAGCAGCCAAGCCCCTCCACTAGCGGGGGGCGGCACAGATACGCAGTATTTT.

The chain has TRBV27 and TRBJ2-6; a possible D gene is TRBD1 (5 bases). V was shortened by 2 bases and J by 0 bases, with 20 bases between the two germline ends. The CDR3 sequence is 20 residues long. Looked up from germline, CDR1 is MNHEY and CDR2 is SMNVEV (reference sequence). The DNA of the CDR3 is TGTGCCAGCAGTTTAAGAGCCGTGGCAGGGTCCCTCTCTGGGGCCAACGTCCTGACTTTC. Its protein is CASSLRAVAGSLSGANVLTF.

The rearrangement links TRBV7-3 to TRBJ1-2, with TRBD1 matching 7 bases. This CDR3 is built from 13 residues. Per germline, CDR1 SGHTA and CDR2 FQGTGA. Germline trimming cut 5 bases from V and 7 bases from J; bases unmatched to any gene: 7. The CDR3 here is CASSLPDRLGYTF. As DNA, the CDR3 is TGTGCCAGCAGCCTACCGGACAGGCTTGGCTACACCTTC.

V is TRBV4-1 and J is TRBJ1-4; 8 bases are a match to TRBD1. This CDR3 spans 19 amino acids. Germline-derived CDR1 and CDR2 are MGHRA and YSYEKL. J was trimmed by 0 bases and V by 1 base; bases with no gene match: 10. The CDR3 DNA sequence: TGCGCCAGCAGCCAAGTGTCCGGGACAGGCTTTGCAACTAATGAAAAACTGTTTTTT. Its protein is CASSQVSGTGFATNEKLFF.

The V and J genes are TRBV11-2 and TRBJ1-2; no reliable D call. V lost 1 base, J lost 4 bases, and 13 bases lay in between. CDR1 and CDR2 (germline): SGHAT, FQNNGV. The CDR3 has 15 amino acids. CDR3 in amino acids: CASSLGVEPSYGYTF. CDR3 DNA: TGTGCCAGCAGCTTAGGAGTCGAGCCGTCCTATGGCTACACCTTC.

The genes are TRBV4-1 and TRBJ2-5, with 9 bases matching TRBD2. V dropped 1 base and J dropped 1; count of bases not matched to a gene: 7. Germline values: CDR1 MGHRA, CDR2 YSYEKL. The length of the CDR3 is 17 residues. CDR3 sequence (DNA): TGCGCCAGCAGCCAAGGCCCTAGCGGGGCGCGCCAAGAGACCCAGTACTTC. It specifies CASSQGPSGARQETQYF.

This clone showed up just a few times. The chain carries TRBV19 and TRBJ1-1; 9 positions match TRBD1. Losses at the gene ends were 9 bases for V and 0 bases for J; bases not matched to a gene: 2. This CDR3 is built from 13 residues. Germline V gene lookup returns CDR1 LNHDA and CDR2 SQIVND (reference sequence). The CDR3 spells CASRTGVNTEAFF. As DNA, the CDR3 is TGTGCCAGCCGGACAGGGGTGAACACTGAAGCTTTCTTT.

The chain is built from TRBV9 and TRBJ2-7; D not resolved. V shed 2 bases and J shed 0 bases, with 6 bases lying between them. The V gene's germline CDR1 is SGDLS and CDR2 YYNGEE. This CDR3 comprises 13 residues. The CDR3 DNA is TGTGCCAGCAGCGTCGGCGGCTCCTACGAGCAGTACTTC. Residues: CASSVGGSYEQYF.

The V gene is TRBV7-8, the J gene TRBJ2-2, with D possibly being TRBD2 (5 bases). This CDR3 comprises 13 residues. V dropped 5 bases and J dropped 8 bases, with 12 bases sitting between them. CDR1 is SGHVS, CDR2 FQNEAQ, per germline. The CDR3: CASSPRELGELFF. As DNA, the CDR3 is TGTGCCAGCAGCCCCCGGGAACTAGGGGAGCTGTTTTTT.

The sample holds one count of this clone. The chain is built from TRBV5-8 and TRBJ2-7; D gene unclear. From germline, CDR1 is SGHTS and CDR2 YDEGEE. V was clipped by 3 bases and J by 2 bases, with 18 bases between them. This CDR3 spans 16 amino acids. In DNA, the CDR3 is TGTGCCAGCAGCTCGCCCTCCTGGAGCCAAGCCTACGAGCAGTACTTC. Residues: CASSSPSWSQAYEQYF.

The CDR3 coding sequence is TGTGCCAGCAGTTACGGGAGGGGCGATCAGCCCCAGCATTTT. Translation gives CASSYGRGDQPQHF. The chain links TRBV6-5 to TRBJ1-5, with D maybe TRBD1 (5 bases). V lost 2 bases, J lost 5 bases, and 10 bases lay in between. The CDR3 consists of 14 residues. Germline loops: CDR1 MNHEY, CDR2 SVGAGI.

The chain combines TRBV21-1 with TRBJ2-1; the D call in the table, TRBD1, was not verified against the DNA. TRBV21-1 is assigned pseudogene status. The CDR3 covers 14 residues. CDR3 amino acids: CASSKIRVVDEQFF. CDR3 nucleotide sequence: TGTGCCAGCAGCAAGATCAGGGTAGTCGATGAGCAGTTCTTC.

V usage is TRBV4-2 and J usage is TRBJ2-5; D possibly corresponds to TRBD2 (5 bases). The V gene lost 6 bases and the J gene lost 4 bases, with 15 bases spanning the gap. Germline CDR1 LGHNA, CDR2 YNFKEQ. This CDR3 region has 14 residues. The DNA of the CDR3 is TGTGCCAGCAGTGGTATCGGGGTGGGAGAGACCCAGTACTTC. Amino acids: CASSGIGVGETQYF.

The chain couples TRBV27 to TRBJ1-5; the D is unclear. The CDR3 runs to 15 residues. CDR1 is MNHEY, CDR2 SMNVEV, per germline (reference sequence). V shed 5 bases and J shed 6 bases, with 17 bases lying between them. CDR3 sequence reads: CASSGDSTNPQPQHF. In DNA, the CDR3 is TGTGCCAGCAGTGGAGACTCCACGAATCCTCAGCCCCAGCATTTT.

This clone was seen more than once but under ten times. The CDR3 DNA follows: TGTGCCATCAGAGACACTGAACATGGCTACACCTTC. Translation: CAIRDTEHGYTF. This chain links TRBV10-3 with TRBJ1-2, with D hard to call. CDR1 and CDR2 (germline): ENHRY, SYGVKD. Trimming shortened V by 6 bases and J by 6 bases, and 11 bases separated the two germline ends. The CDR3 is made up of 12 amino acids.

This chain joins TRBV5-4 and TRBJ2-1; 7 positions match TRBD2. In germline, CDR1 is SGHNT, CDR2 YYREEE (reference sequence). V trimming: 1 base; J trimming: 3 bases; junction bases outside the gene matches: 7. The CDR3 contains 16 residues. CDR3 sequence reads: CASSLWGGTYYNEQFF. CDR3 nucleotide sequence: TGTGCCAGCAGCTTGTGGGGAGGGACCTACTACAATGAGCAGTTCTTC.

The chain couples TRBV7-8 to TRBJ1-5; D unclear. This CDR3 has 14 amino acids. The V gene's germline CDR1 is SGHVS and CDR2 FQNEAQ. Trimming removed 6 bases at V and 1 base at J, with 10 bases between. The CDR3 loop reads CASRREVSNQPQHF. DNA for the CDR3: TGTGCCAGCAGGAGGGAGGTCAGCAATCAGCCCCAGCATTTT.

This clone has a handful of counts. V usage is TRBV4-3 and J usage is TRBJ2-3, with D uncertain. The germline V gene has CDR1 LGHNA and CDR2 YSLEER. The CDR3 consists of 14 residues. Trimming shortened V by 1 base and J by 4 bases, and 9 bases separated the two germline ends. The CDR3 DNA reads TGCGCCAGCAGCCAAGCTCCCCGGGCAGATACGCAGTATTTT. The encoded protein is CASSQAPRADTQYF.

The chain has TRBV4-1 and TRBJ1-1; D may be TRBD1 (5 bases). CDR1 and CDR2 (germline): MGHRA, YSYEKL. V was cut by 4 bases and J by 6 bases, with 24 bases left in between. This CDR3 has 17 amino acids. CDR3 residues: CASSPRVGMTVVPEAFF. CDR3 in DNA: TGCGCCAGCAGCCCCCGGGTTGGCATGACAGTCGTCCCTGAAGCTTTCTTT.

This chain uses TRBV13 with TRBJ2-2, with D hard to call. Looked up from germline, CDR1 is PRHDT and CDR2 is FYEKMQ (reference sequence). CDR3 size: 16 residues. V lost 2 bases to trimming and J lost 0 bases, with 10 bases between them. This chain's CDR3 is CASSLRENSNTGELFF. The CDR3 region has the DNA TGTGCCAGCAGCTTAAGAGAGAACTCGAACACCGGGGAGCTGTTTTTT. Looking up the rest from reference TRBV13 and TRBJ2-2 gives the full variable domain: AAGVIQSPRHLIKEKRETATLKCYPIPRHDTVYWYQQGPGQDPQFLISFYEKMQSDKGSIPDRFSAQQFSDYHSELNMSSLELGDSALYFCASSLRENSNTGELFFGEGSRLTVL.